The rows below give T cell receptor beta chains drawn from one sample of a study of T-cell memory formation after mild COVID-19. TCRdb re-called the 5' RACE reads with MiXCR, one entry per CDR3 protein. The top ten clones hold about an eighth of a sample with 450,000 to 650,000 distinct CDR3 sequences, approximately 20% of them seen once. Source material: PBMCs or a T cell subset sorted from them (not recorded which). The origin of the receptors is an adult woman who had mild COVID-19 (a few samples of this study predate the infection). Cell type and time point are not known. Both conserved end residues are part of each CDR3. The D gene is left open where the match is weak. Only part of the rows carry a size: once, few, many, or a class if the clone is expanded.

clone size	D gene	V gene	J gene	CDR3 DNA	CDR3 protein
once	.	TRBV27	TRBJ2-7	TGTGCCAGCAGTTGGGTCGGGCCAGTTGGCGAGCAGTACTTC	CASSWVGPVGEQYF
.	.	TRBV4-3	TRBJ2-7	TGCGCCAGCAGCCAAGCCTACCCCGGGCACTACGAGCAGTACTTC	CASSQAYPGHYEQYF
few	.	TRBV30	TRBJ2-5	TGTGCCTGGAGTCGTGGGGAAGAGACCCAGTACTTC	CAWSRGEETQYF
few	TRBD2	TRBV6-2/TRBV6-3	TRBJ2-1	TGTGCCAGCAGGTCTAGCGGGAATAACTACAATGAGCAGTTCTTC	CASRSSGNNYNEQFF
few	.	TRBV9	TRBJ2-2	TGTGCCAGCAGCCCACTGAGGAGCACCGGGGAGCTGTTTTTT	CASSPLRSTGELFF
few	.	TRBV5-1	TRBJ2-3	TGCGCCAGCAAAGGGACTAGCACAGATACGCAGTATTTT	CASKGTSTDTQYF
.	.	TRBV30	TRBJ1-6	TGTGCCTGGAGTGTAAGTCCCCAAGGTTCACCCCTCCACTTT	CAWSVSPQGSPLHF
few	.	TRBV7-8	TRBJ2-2	TGTGCCAGCAGCTTAGTCCCGCGGGCCCGATTCAACACCGGGGAGCTGTTTTTT	CASSLVPRARFNTGELFF
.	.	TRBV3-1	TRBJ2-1	TGTGCCAGCAGTTACGGGACTCCCCAGGTCAATGAGCAGTTCTTC	CASSYGTPQVNEQFF
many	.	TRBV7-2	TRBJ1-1	TGTGCCAGCAGCCGAAATACGGGTATTGGCACTGAAGCTTTCTTT	CASSRNTGIGTEAFF
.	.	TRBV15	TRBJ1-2	TGTGCCACCAGCGTCAGCCATTCGCGGGGCTACACCTTC	CATSVSHSRGYTF
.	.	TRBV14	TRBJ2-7	TGTGCCAGCAGCCAAGGGCTATACGGGGGCTACGAGCAGTACTTC	CASSQGLYGGYEQYF
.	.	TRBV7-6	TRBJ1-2	TGTGCCAGCAGCTTAGCTACAGGGAGCTACACCTTC	CASSLATGSYTF
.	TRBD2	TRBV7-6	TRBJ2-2	TGTGCCAGCAGCTTCCACGCGGGAGGGCTGGAGGGCGGGGAGCTGTTTTTT	CASSFHAGGLEGGELFF
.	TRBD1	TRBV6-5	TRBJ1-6	TGTGCCAGCAGTTACTCCAGGACAGGGGTGGGTTCACCCCTCCACTTT	CASSYSRTGVGSPLHF
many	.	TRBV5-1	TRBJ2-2	TGCGCCAGCGAGGAGGGCGGGGAGCTGTTTTTT	CASEEGGELFF
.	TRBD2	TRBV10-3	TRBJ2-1	TGTGCCATCAGCCGCTCTAGCGGGAGTTCGTTCAATGAGCAGTTCTTC	CAISRSSGSSFNEQFF
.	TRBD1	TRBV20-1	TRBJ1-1	TGCAGTGCTGTGCGCCCCCGGGACAGGAACACTGAAGCTTTCTTT	CSAVRPRDRNTEAFF
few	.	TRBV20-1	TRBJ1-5	TGCAGTGCTTCTGACAGTGCGAGCAATCAGCCCCAGCATTTT	CSASDSASNQPQHF
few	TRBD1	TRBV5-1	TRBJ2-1	TGCGCCAGCAGCAGCGGGACAGGGGGCGATGAGCAGTTCTTC	CASSSGTGGDEQFF
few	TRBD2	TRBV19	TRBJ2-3	TGTGCCAGTAGTCGAGCTAGCGGGAGTCGGGTAGATACGCAGTATTTT	CASSRASGSRVDTQYF
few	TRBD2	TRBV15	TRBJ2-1	TGTGCCACCAGCAGAGGCCTAGCGGGAGGCAACAATGAGCAGTTCTTC	CATSRGLAGGNNEQFF